This TCR beta chain is drawn from a study of patients with pleural tuberculosis (dated by TCRdb to about 2014). Remarks on this clonotype: Its target antigen remains unknown. There are no base qualities to consult, and no much larger clone falls within one base.

This sample was sequenced with an Illumina Genome Analyzer IIx. The raw public reads went through TCRdb reprocessing: fastp at Q25, MiXCR clone calling, in-frame beta chains kept. Rows with one shared CDR3 protein collapse into an entry with the most common genes and DNA. The sample table shows around 49,000 distinct CDR3 sequences, and 6% to 8% are seen once. Clones ranked in the top ten supply 15% to 20% of the sample. V is cut by 6 bases and J by 4 bases, and the space between the germline ends is 15 bases. Taken from cysteine to phenylalanine, the CDR3 has 14 residues. Solely the CDR3 DNA is kept, with 42 bases framed from the first base. CDR1 MGHDK and CDR2 SYGVNS were looked up in the germline V gene.

Recombination joined TRBV25-1 with TRBJ2-5; matching of 5 bases hints at TRBD1 as the D gene. The receptor was derived from a human donor with pleural tuberculosis. For the CDR3, the sequence is CASRKRQSTETQYF. The nucleotides read TGTGCCAGCAGGAAAAGACAGAGCACAGAGACCCAGTACTTC.